This T cell receptor (beta chain) came from a study of blood T cell repertoires in COVID-19. Between the trimmed V and J ends, which lost 5 bases and 1 base, there was a span of 11 bases. The CDR3 totals 14 residues. CDR1 is LNHDA, CDR2 SQIVND, per germline (reference sequence). The repertoire was sequenced with immunoSEQ multiplex PCR; TCRdb's copy has only in-frame clones and lacks some. The table shows under 300,000 clones, with roughly nine tenths occurring only once. The TCR originated in a man aged 55 to 70 with acute or convalescent COVID-19. The material sequenced was peripheral blood. The chain is built from TRBV19 and TRBJ1-1, with D possibly matching TRBD1 (6 bases). For the CDR3, the DNA is TGTGCCAGTAGTGAAACGACAGGGAACACTGAAGCTTTCTTT. The encoded protein is CASSETTGNTEAFF.